This TCR beta chain emerged from a study of persistence of HIV-infected CD4 T cells. Study-wide results and limits: Bulk TCR data could not be restricted to HIV-1-infected CMV-responding cells. CMV- and Gag-responding cells had lower TCRbeta richness than CD3/CD28-responding cells.

Trimming took 7 bases from V and 9 from J, leaving 15 bases between them. This CDR3 is 12 amino acids long. Germline CDR1 reads MGHDK; CDR2 reads SYGVNS. This was the immunoSEQ version 4 assay in survey mode. The repertoire was sequenced with immunoSEQ multiplex PCR; TCRdb's copy has only in-frame clones and lacks some. The table includes more than 15,000 clones, roughly 61% detected once. With regard to this clone: Its antigen remains unidentified.

Stimulation used 9 to 10 ug/mL lysate from CMV-infected fibroblasts. CD4+ T cells upregulating both CD40 ligand and CD69 were sorted as responding cells. The source is an adult woman with HIV who was CMV-seropositive. This sample comprised CD4+ T cells sorted from PBMCs after roughly 18-hour stimulation, obtained from a patient who received antiretroviral therapy. This chain joins TRBV25-1 and TRBJ1-1, with D maybe TRBD1 (5 bases). CDR3 nucleotides: TGTGCCAGCACCGGAATCGGGGGGAAAGCTTTCTTT. It is translated as CASTGIGGKAFF. The full variable domain, rest sourced from reference TRBV25-1 and TRBJ1-1, is EADIYQTPRYLVIGTGKKITLECSQTMGHDKMYWYQQDPGMELHLIHYSYGVNSTEKGDLSSESTVSRIRTEHFPLTLESARPSHTSQYLCASTGIGGKAFFGQGTRLTVV.